These 15 T cell receptor beta chains were sequenced from one sample in a study of T cells after yellow fever vaccination. In TCRdb, the 5' RACE reads were re-called with MiXCR into one record per CDR3 protein. The data show 280,000 or so distinct CDR3 sequences, with approximately 10% seen just once and approximately 3.3% held by the top ten. The sequenced sample was CD4+ T cells sorted from PBMCs, obtained 5 days after the yellow fever booster vaccination. These receptors all come from a man between 18 and 29 years old who received the YFV17D yellow fever vaccine.

This clonotype was seen only a few times. The rearrangement links TRBV20-1 to TRBJ1-5; 8 positions match TRBD1. Germline CDR1 reads DFQATT; CDR2 reads SNEGSKA (reference sequence). This CDR3 spans 15 amino acids. The CDR3: CFLSGGAGDNQPQHF. In DNA form, the CDR3 reads TGCTTTTTGTCAGGGGGCGCGGGAGACAATCAGCCCCAGCATTTT.

This clonotype has ten or more counts. The chain carries TRBV7-2 and TRBJ2-4; TRBD1 matches at 7 bases. CDR3 length: 17 amino acids. Germline V CDR1 and CDR2: SGHTA, FQGNSA. V dropped 3 bases and J dropped 3; count of bases not matched to a gene: 11. The CDR3 sequence is CASSFRRGLSHKNIQYF. Written as DNA, the CDR3 is TGTGCCAGCAGCTTTCGTAGGGGGCTGTCCCACAAAAACATTCAGTACTTC.

This clonotype was picked up a small number of times. The chain combines TRBV4-1 with TRBJ2-1; 7 bases fit TRBD1. The CDR3 loop spans 14 amino acids. V shed 0 bases, J shed 11 bases, and the junction held 7 bases outside the gene matches. Germline V CDR1 and CDR2: MGHRA, YSYEKL. The CDR3 DNA sequence: TGCGCCAGCAGCCAAGATCATACAGGGGCTCAGCAGTTCTTC. The encoded protein is CASSQDHTGAQQFF.

In its sample, this clonotype was seen many times. J is TRBJ2-3 and V is TRBV13, with 12 bases aligning to TRBD2. The junction had 3 bases not matched to a gene; V was cut back by 5 bases and J by 0 bases. CDR3 length equals 16 residues. The germline gives CDR1 PRHDT, CDR2 FYEKMQ (reference sequence). The CDR3 bases are TGTGCCAGCAGCGTACTAGCGGGGGGTAGCACAGATACGCAGTATTTT. Translating it yields CASSVLAGGSTDTQYF. Together with reference TRBV13 and TRBJ2-3, the CDR3 gives the full variable domain: AAGVIQSPRHLIKEKRETATLKCYPIPRHDTVYWYQQGPGQDPQFLISFYEKMQSDKGSIPDRFSAQQFSDYHSELNMSSLELGDSALYFCASSVLAGGSTDTQYFGPGTRLTVL.

This clonotype turned up a few times. This rearrangement joins TRBV5-1 to TRBJ2-5, with D possibly being TRBD2 (6 bases). V was shortened by 4 bases and J by 7 bases, with 23 bases between the two germline ends. The CDR3 has 16 amino acids. Germline CDR1 reads SGHRS; CDR2 reads YFSETQ. The CDR3 sequence: CASSQLAGTPGGTQYF. CDR3 DNA: TGCGCCAGCAGCCAACTCGCGGGCACCCCCGGGGGGACCCAGTACTTC.

This clonotype came up many times. The chain uses TRBV10-3 and TRBJ2-7, with TRBD1 matching 9 bases. The germline V gene has CDR1 ENHRY and CDR2 SYGVKD. V trimming: 10 bases; J trimming: 2 bases; junction bases outside the gene matches: 6. CDR3 length equals 13 residues. The CDR3 here is CATRDRAPYEQYV. The DNA of the CDR3 is TGTGCCACCCGGGACAGGGCGCCCTACGAGCAGTACGTC.

This clonotype came up a few times. This chain uses TRBV7-3 with TRBJ2-3, with D unclear. Germline CDR1 SGHTA, CDR2 FQGTGA. There are 15 residues in the CDR3. V lost 4 bases, J lost 0 bases, and 11 bases lay in between. The CDR3 spells CASSSQLGSTDTQYF. The CDR3 bases are TGTGCCAGCAGCTCCCAGTTGGGAAGCACAGATACGCAGTATTTT.

The gene calls are TRBV10-3 and TRBJ1-5; tentative D call: TRBD1 (5 bases). The CDR3 is 13 residues long. V was clipped by 6 bases and J by 5 bases, with 11 bases between them. Germline CDR1 reads ENHRY; CDR2 reads SYGVKD. CDR3 sequence: CAIRGTPDQPQHF. The CDR3 DNA sequence: TGTGCCATCAGGGGGACTCCTGATCAGCCCCAGCATTTT.

This clonotype turned up a few times. The J gene is TRBJ2-1, the V gene TRBV20-1, with 15 bases identical to TRBD2. The CDR3 length is 21 residues. Trimming at V came to 6 bases and at J to 0 bases, leaving 18 bases not matched to a gene. Per the germline V gene, CDR1 is DFQATT and CDR2 is SNEGSKA (reference sequence). The CDR3 coding sequence is TGCAGTGCCGGAGATATCGGGGGACTAGCGGGGGGCCCAAGCTCCTACAATGAGCAGTTCTTC. This gives the protein CSAGDIGGLAGGPSSYNEQFF.

This clonotype has a handful of counts. J is TRBJ1-1 and V is TRBV20-1; D is perhaps TRBD1 (6 bases). The CDR3 runs 14 residues. Trimming took off 3 bases at V and 0 bases at J, with 11 bases between the two ends. The germline V gene has CDR1 DFQATT and CDR2 SNEGSKA (reference sequence). CDR3 sequence: CSASPPGVNTEAFF. In nucleotides, the CDR3 is TGCAGTGCTAGTCCCCCAGGGGTGAACACTGAAGCTTTCTTT.

This clonotype was counted between two and nine times. This chain uses TRBV4-3 with TRBJ1-6, with TRBD1 matching 8 bases. Per germline, CDR1 LGHNA and CDR2 YSLEER. This CDR3 has 15 residues. V lost 2 bases to trimming and J lost 9 bases; unmatched junction nucleotides: 6. CDR3 region: CASSQHPTGVSPLHF. In DNA, the CDR3 is TGCGCCAGCAGCCAACACCCGACAGGGGTTTCACCCCTCCACTTT.

The chain uses TRBV15 and TRBJ1-3; weak D call: TRBD1 (6 bases). Germline CDR1 is LNHNV and CDR2 is YYDKDF (reference sequence). This CDR3 is built from 18 residues. V lost 0 bases and J lost 0, with 15 bases in between. The CDR3 spells CATSRDMDSSASGNTIYF. The CDR3 region has the DNA TGTGCCACCAGCAGAGATATGGACAGCTCAGCCTCTGGAAACACCATATATTTT.

This clonotype was seen many times. The chain uses TRBV7-9 and TRBJ1-6; no clear D gene. The CDR3 is made up of 13 amino acids. Trimming cost V 1 base and J 9 bases, with 7 bases left between them. Germline assignment: CDR1 SEHNR and CDR2 FQNEAQ (reference sequence). The CDR3 reads CASSLGRGSPLHF. As DNA, the CDR3 is TGTGCCAGCAGCTTAGGGAGAGGTTCACCCCTCCACTTT.

Only a few counts were recorded for this clonotype. V gene TRBV9 combines with J gene TRBJ1-2, with unresolved D. There are 13 residues in the CDR3. CDR1 SGDLS and CDR2 YYNGEE come from the germline V gene. V lost 2 bases to trimming and J lost 2 bases, with 7 bases between them. CDR3 coding DNA: TGTGCCAGCAGCGTCGACGTGAACTATGGCTACACCTTC. Translated: CASSVDVNYGYTF.

This chain connects TRBV12-3 or TRBV12-4 to TRBJ1-4, with a tentative D call TRBD1 (5 bases). The CDR3 consists of 17 residues. V lost 1 base and J lost 2, with 14 bases in between. CDR3 region: CASSLGDSGGTNEKLFF. The CDR3 nucleotides are TGTGCCAGCAGTTTAGGGGACTCCGGTGGGACTAATGAAAAACTGTTTTTT.